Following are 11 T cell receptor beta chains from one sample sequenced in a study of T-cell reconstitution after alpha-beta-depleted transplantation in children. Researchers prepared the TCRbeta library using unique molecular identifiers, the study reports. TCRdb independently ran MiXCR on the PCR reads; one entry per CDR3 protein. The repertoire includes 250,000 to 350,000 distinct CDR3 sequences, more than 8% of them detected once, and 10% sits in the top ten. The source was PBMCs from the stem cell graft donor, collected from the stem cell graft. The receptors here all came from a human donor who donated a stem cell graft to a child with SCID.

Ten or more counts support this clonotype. This chain's CDR3 is CASKTGASGSYNEQFF. The DNA for the CDR3 is TGTGCCAGTAAAACGGGCGCTAGCGGCTCCTACAATGAGCAGTTCTTC. The V call is TRBV19, the J call TRBJ2-1; TRBD2 matches 7 bases. Germline trimming cut 7 bases from V and 0 bases from J; bases unmatched to any gene: 9. The CDR3 contains 16 residues. Germline CDR1 LNHDA, CDR2 SQIVND (reference sequence).

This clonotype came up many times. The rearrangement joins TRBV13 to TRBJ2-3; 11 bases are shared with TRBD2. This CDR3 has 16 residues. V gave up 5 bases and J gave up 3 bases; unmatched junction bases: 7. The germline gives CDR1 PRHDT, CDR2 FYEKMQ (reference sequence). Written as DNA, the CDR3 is TGTGCCAGCAGCACCCATAGCGGGGGGGCAACAGATACGCAGTATTTT. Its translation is CASSTHSGGATDTQYF.

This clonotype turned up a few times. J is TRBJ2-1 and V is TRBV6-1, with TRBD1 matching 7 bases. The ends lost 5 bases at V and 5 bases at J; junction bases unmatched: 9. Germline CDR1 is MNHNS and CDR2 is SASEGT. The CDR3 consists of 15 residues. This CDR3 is CASSKIGGMNNEQFF. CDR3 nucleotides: TGTGCCAGCAGTAAGATAGGGGGCATGAACAATGAGCAGTTCTTC.

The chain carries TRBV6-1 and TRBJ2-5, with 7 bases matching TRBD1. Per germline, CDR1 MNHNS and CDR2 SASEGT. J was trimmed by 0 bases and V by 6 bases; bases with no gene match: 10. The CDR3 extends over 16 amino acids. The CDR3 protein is CASSGVRDRNQETQYF. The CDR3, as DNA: TGTGCCAGCAGCGGTGTCCGGGACAGAAACCAAGAGACCCAGTACTTC.

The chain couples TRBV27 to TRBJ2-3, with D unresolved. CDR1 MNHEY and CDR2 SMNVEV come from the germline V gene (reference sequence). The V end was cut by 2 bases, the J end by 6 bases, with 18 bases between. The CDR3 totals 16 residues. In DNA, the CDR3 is TGTGCCAGCAGTTTAGGAATTTCGGTGGCTGTGGATACGCAGTATTTT. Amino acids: CASSLGISVAVDTQYF.

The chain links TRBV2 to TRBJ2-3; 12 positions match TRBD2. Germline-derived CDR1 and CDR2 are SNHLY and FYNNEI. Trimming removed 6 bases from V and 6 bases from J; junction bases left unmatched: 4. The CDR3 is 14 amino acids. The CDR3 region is CASRWTSGVDTQYF. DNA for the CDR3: TGTGCCAGCAGATGGACTAGCGGGGTTGATACGCAGTATTTT.

CDR3 loop: CASSLAGGKRAEAFF. CDR3 DNA sequence: TGCGCCAGCAGCTTGGCCGGTGGGAAGAGGGCTGAAGCTTTCTTT. The rearrangement joins TRBV5-1 to TRBJ1-1; no reliable D call. Per germline, CDR1 SGHRS and CDR2 YFSETQ. CDR3 length: 15 residues. Trimming removed 0 bases from V and 6 bases from J, with 15 bases in between.

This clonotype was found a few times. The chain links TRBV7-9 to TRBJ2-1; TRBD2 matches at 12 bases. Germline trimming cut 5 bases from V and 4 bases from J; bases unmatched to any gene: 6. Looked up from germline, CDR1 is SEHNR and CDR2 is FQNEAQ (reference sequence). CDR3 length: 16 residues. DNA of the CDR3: TGTGCCAGCAGCCCTCTTACTAGCGGGGGGTACAATGAGCAGTTCTTC. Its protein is CASSPLTSGGYNEQFF.

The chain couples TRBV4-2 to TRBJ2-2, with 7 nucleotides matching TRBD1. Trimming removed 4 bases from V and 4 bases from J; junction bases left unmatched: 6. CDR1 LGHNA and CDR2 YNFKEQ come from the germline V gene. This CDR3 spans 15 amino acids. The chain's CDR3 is CASSRGTASTGELFF. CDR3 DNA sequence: TGTGCCAGCAGCCGGGGGACAGCGAGCACCGGGGAGCTGTTTTTT.

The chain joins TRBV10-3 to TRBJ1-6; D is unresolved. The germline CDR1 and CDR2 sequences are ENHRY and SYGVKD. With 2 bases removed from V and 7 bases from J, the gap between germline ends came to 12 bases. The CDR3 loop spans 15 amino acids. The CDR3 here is CAISERQAGNSPLHF. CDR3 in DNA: TGTGCCATCAGTGAGAGGCAGGCGGGGAATTCACCCCTCCACTTT.

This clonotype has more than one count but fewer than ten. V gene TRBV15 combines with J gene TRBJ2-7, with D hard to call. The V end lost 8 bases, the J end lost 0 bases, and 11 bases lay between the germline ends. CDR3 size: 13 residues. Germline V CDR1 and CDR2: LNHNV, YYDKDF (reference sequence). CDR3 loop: CATRMESSYEQYF. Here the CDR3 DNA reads TGTGCCACCCGAATGGAATCCTCCTACGAGCAGTACTTC.